The 8 T cell receptor beta chains below were found in one sample sequenced in a study of Ad26.COV2.S vaccination and SARS-CoV-2 variants. Indicated treatment: 15 to 20 received Ad26.COV2.S at low or high dose, single or two shots; about five received placebo; per-sample allocation not given. Each sample was drawn 63 days after the first injection (of vaccine or placebo). Using immunoSEQ multiplex PCR, the repertoire was profiled, and TCRdb retains in-frame clones only, with some absent. The repertoire consists of about 400,000 clones, with 80% to 90% occurring once and the leading ten covering 7.4%. Sample: peripheral blood, taken in a trial of Ad26.COV2.S vaccine versus placebo. The receptors originated from a person aged 18 to 59 who received the Ad26.COV2.S COVID-19 vaccine or a placebo.

J is TRBJ1-3 and V is TRBV4-1; no clear D gene. CDR3 length: 14 amino acids. The V gene lost 10 bases and the J gene lost 3 bases, with 16 bases spanning the gap. Germline V gene data show CDR1 as MGHRA and CDR2 as YSYEKL. The CDR3 DNA reads TGCGCCATCACCGGACGGCTCGGTGGAAACACCATATATTTT. It codes for CAITGRLGGNTIYF.

To note about this clone: The sample holds other DNA sequences that translate to the same CDR3. This sequence joins TRBV5-1 and TRBJ1-1; the D gene is possibly TRBD1 (5 bases). From germline, CDR1 is SGHRS and CDR2 YFSETQ. There are 13 residues in the CDR3. Trimming removed 4 bases from V and 5 bases from J, with 12 bases in between. Here the CDR3 reads CASSQGGGTEAFF. DNA of the CDR3: TGCGCCAGCAGCCAGGGTGGGGGAACTGAAGCTTTCTTT.

The chain recombines TRBV5-1 with TRBJ2-3, with D perhaps being TRBD1 or TRBD2 (5 bases each). The V gene lost 6 bases and the J gene lost 0 bases, with 11 bases spanning the gap. Germline values: CDR1 SGHRS, CDR2 YFSETQ. This CDR3 contains 14 residues. CDR3 protein: CASMVGESTDTQYF. In DNA, the CDR3 is TGCGCCAGCATGGTGGGGGAGAGCACAGATACGCAGTATTTT.

The chain has TRBV19 and TRBJ2-5; the D gene is possibly TRBD1 (7 bases). The germline gives CDR1 LNHDA, CDR2 SQIVND (reference sequence). The CDR3 has 14 residues. V gave up 6 bases and J gave up 5 bases, with 16 bases separating them. The CDR3 nucleotides read TGTGCCAGTAGACCCAGGGGGGACGGGGAGACCCAGTACTTC. Translating it yields CASRPRGDGETQYF.

The CDR3 reads CASSLNTPEQYF. CDR3 DNA: TGTGCCAGCAGCTTAAATACCCCGGAGCAGTACTTC. V is TRBV11-1 and J is TRBJ2-7; D not certain. Germline assignment: CDR1 SGHAT and CDR2 FQDESV (reference sequence). The CDR3 runs to 12 residues. V dropped 2 bases and J dropped 7 bases, with 9 bases sitting between them.

The chain joins TRBV6-6 to TRBJ2-7; D may be TRBD2 (6 bases). Germline CDR1 and CDR2: MNHNY and SVGAGI (reference sequence). The CDR3 is 12 amino acids. Trimming cost V 7 bases and J 1 base, with 8 bases left between them. The CDR3 DNA sequence: TGTGCCAGCAAACGGGAGTCCTACGAGCAGTACTTC. Protein: CASKRESYEQYF.

The rearrangement links TRBV7-9 to TRBJ2-7, with D perhaps TRBD2 (5 bases). CDR1 is SEHNR and CDR2 is FQNEAQ in the germline V gene (reference sequence). V was shortened by 7 bases and J by 1 base, with 11 bases between the two germline ends. This CDR3 is 13 amino acids long. CDR3 bases: TGTGCCAGCATAGACTATCCTTCCTACGAGCAGTACTTC. Translated, it gives CASIDYPSYEQYF.

This chain joins TRBV9 and TRBJ2-1; 7 nucleotides line up with TRBD2. Trimming cost V 2 bases and J 3 bases; bases outside gene matches: 11. The V gene's germline CDR1 is SGDLS and CDR2 YYNGEE. The CDR3 is 17 residues long. This CDR3 is CASSVDVVGDYYNEQFF. The CDR3 region has the DNA TGTGCCAGCAGCGTCGACGTGGTTGGGGACTACTACAATGAGCAGTTCTTC.